This paragraph covers one TCR beta chain sequence. This sample is drawn from a study of blood T cell repertoires in COVID-19. The germline V gene encodes CDR1 MNHEY and CDR2 SVGAGI. The CDR3 runs to 15 residues. The V gene lost 6 bases and the J gene lost 4 bases, with 18 bases spanning the gap. How the authors handled the data: Amplifying reference gene primers gave estimates of nucleated cell counts. Only in-frame clones appear in the TCRdb table, and some are missing; sequencing was by immunoSEQ multiplex PCR. For V, J and clone size, that table is used; D and trimming come from the DNA. This sample carries about 160,000 clones, approximately 86% of them seen once, and the ten largest clones take 2.5% to 4%.

V gene TRBV6-5 combines with J gene TRBJ1-2; a weak D match, TRBD1 (6 bases). Material: peripheral blood. The clonotype originates from a man aged 65 to 85 with acute or convalescent COVID-19. The CDR3 bases are TGTGCCAGCAGGCCTGACCGAGGACAGCTCTATGGCTACACCTTC. Protein: CASRPDRGQLYGYTF.